The rows below give T cell receptor beta chains drawn from one sample of a study of T cells after yellow fever vaccination. TCRdb called the 5' RACE reads again in MiXCR, with one record for every CDR3 protein. Of hundreds of thousands of distinct CDR3 sequences listed, around 20% are singletons. Sequences were derived from PBMCs, sampled before the yellow fever booster vaccination. All receptors come from a man aged 18 to 29 who received the YFV17D yellow fever vaccine. CDR3s include the opening cysteine and the closing phenylalanine or tryptophan. The order of the fields is V gene, clone size, D gene, CDR3 length, J gene, CDR3 protein, CDR3 DNA. The D gene is left open where the match is weak. Not all rows give a size; the values are once, few, many and, for expanded clones, a class.

TRBV28	NA	NA	15	TRBJ2-4	CATQPRGKAKNIQYF	TGTGCCACCCAACCACGGGGGAAGGCCAAAAACATTCAGTACTTC
TRBV20-1	few	TRBD2	14	TRBJ2-3	CSATLAGGTDTQYF	TGCAGTGCGACCCTAGCGGGGGGCACAGATACGCAGTATTTT
TRBV6-2/TRBV6-3	NA	NA	14	TRBJ2-7	CASSFPGHTYEQYF	TGTGCCAGCAGTTTTCCGGGACATACCTACGAGCAGTACTTC
TRBV20-1	NA	NA	14	TRBJ1-1	CSARSMDGNTEAFF	TGCAGTGCTAGGTCGATGGACGGGAACACTGAAGCTTTCTTT
TRBV5-1	NA	NA	14	TRBJ1-1	CASRWTPGVTEAFF	TGCGCCAGCAGATGGACGCCAGGGGTCACTGAAGCTTTCTTT
TRBV5-1	few	TRBD1	16	TRBJ2-1	CASSLKRTGGTDEQFF	TGCGCCAGCAGCTTGAAACGGACAGGGGGAACAGATGAGCAGTTCTTC
TRBV24-1	many	NA	13	TRBJ1-2	CATSDQQGRGYTF	TGTGCCACCAGTGATCAACAGGGAAGAGGCTACACCTTC
TRBV4-1	few	NA	15	TRBJ1-2	CASSQDSGLGYGYTF	TGCGCCAGCAGCCAAGACTCAGGGCTCGGCTATGGCTACACCTTC
TRBV10-3	few	NA	14	TRBJ1-4	CAISESEAVGKLFF	TGTGCCATCAGTGAGAGTGAGGCAGTCGGAAAACTGTTTTTT
TRBV7-2	few	NA	17	TRBJ1-4	CASSFVALQGGSEKLFF	TGTGCCAGCAGCTTTGTGGCCCTACAGGGAGGTTCGGAAAAACTGTTTTTT
TRBV18	NA	TRBD1	19	TRBJ2-1	CASSPDRGQDTHPHNEQFF	TGTGCCAGCTCACCAGACAGGGGGCAAGATACGCATCCCCACAATGAGCAGTTCTTC
TRBV4-1	few	NA	15	TRBJ2-2	CASSQDGSRTGELFF	TGCGCCAGCAGCCAAGATGGTAGCAGAACCGGGGAGCTGTTTTTT
TRBV27	NA	TRBD2	15	TRBJ2-5	CASGRLAGDQETQYF	TGTGCCAGCGGGAGACTAGCGGGGGACCAAGAGACCCAGTACTTC
TRBV7-2	NA	TRBD1	14	TRBJ2-7	CASSLAGQDYEQYF	TGTGCCAGCAGCTTAGCAGGACAGGACTACGAGCAGTACTTC
TRBV7-2	few	NA	15	TRBJ2-5	CASSLQGGSQETQYF	TGTGCCAGCAGCTTACAGGGCGGGTCCCAAGAGACCCAGTACTTC
TRBV2	few	NA	13	TRBJ2-7	CASSAGILYEQYF	TGTGCCAGCAGTGCGGGGATATTATACGAGCAGTACTTC
TRBV9	NA	TRBD1	15	TRBJ1-1	CASSPRQGLDTEAFF	TGTGCCAGCAGCCCCAGACAGGGACTGGACACTGAAGCTTTCTTT
TRBV6-2/TRBV6-3	NA	NA	15	TRBJ2-5	CASSYSYTRQETQYF	TGTGCCAGCAGTTACTCGTACACCCGCCAAGAGACCCAGTACTTC
TRBV7-9	few	TRBD1	15	TRBJ2-3	CASSLLGTDTDTQYF	TGTGCCAGCAGCTTGCTTGGGACAGACACAGATACGCAGTATTTT
TRBV29-1	NA	TRBD1	13	TRBJ1-3	CSVRLDRAPTIYF	TGCAGCGTCCGACTCGACAGGGCGCCTACCATATATTTT
TRBV11-2	NA	NA	14	TRBJ2-5	CASSKGPSLETQYF	TGTGCCAGCAGCAAGGGCCCTTCTTTAGAGACCCAGTACTTC
TRBV29-1	NA	NA	11	TRBJ1-2	CSVGSQNGYTF	TGCAGCGTTGGTTCCCAGAATGGCTACACCTTC
TRBV20-1	few	TRBD1	12	TRBJ2-5	CSAKTGIETQYF	TGCAGTGCCAAGACAGGGATAGAGACCCAGTACTTC
TRBV4-1	NA	NA	15	TRBJ2-2	CASSQPRRNTGELFF	TGCGCCAGCAGCCAACCTAGGCGGAACACCGGGGAGCTGTTTTTT
TRBV4-1	NA	NA	16	TRBJ1-2	CASSQDPPGGGYGYTF	TGCGCCAGCAGCCAAGATCCCCCGGGGGGCGGGTATGGCTACACCTTC
TRBV7-9	NA	NA	12	TRBJ2-5	CASSFRFEPQYF	TGTGCCAGCAGCTTTCGGTTTGAGCCCCAGTACTTC
TRBV2	few	NA	16	TRBJ2-3	CASSEARYSSTDTQYF	TGTGCCAGCAGTGAAGCTCGGTACTCTAGCACAGATACGCAGTATTTT
TRBV5-1	few	NA	14	TRBJ1-1	CASGKTGQNTEAFF	TGCGCCAGCGGAAAAACAGGACAGAACACTGAAGCTTTCTTT
TRBV12-3/TRBV12-4	NA	TRBD2	15	TRBJ2-2	CASRRTSGETGELFF	TGTGCCAGCAGAAGAACTAGCGGGGAAACCGGGGAGCTGTTTTTT
TRBV11-1	few	NA	13	TRBJ2-3	CASSLLYAGTQYF	TGTGCCAGCAGCTTATTATACGCCGGTACGCAGTATTTT
TRBV15	NA	NA	12	TRBJ2-1	CATRDSNNEQFF	TGTGCCACCCGGGACTCAAACAATGAGCAGTTCTTC
TRBV5-1	NA	TRBD1	15	TRBJ2-3	CASSLRTGSADTQYF	TGCGCCAGCAGCCTTAGGACAGGGTCAGCAGATACGCAGTATTTT
TRBV6-2/TRBV6-3	NA	NA	18	TRBJ1-1	CASSYLWRLTSMNTEAFF	TGTGCCAGCAGTTACTTGTGGCGGCTGACTTCCATGAACACTGAAGCTTTCTTT
TRBV6-6	few	NA	12	TRBJ2-4	CASSSRAAIQYF	TGTGCCAGCAGCTCAAGGGCGGCCATTCAGTACTTC
TRBV28	NA	TRBD2	15	TRBJ2-1	CASSVTSGGAYEQFF	TGTGCCAGCAGCGTGACTAGCGGGGGGGCCTATGAGCAGTTCTTC
TRBV5-1	few	NA	14	TRBJ1-1	CASSLQRTNTEAFF	TGCGCCAGCAGTCTTCAACGGACGAACACTGAAGCTTTCTTT
TRBV12-3/TRBV12-4	many	NA	13	TRBJ1-2	CASSLERGRGYTF	TGTGCCAGCAGTTTAGAGCGGGGACGAGGCTACACCTTC
TRBV6-2/TRBV6-3	NA	TRBD1	17	TRBJ2-3	CASSYSIWTGIPDTQYF	TGTGCCAGCAGTTACTCGATATGGACAGGGATCCCAGATACGCAGTATTTT
TRBV12-3/TRBV12-4	few	TRBD2	16	TRBJ2-5	CASRLFSGGALETQYF	TGTGCCAGCAGGTTGTTTAGCGGGGGGGCTCTAGAGACCCAGTACTTC
TRBV4-2	few	NA	14	TRBJ2-6	CASTSSSGANVLTF	TGTGCCAGTACTTCATCGTCTGGGGCCAACGTCCTGACTTTC
TRBV12-3/TRBV12-4	few	NA	12	TRBJ1-5	CASSILNQPQHF	TGTGCCAGCAGTATCCTCAATCAGCCCCAGCATTTT
TRBV6-6	few	NA	15	TRBJ2-1	CASSYPGLAYNEQFF	TGTGCCAGCAGTTACCCGGGACTTGCCTACAATGAGCAGTTCTTC
TRBV11-2	NA	NA	14	TRBJ1-1	CASSLRGTGTEAFF	TGTGCCAGCAGCTTAAGGGGCACCGGGACTGAAGCTTTCTTT
TRBV5-1	NA	NA	17	TRBJ2-2	CASYGPPRGPTSGELFF	TGCGCCAGCTACGGGCCACCACGGGGTCCGACATCCGGGGAGCTGTTTTTT
TRBV6-2/TRBV6-3	NA	NA	16	TRBJ2-4	CASSYAGDLAKNIQYF	TGTGCCAGCAGTTACGCAGGGGACCTAGCCAAAAACATTCAGTACTTC
TRBV10-3	NA	NA	16	TRBJ1-2	CAISESTSGGTYGYTF	TGTGCCATCAGTGAGTCGACTAGCGGGGGAACCTATGGCTACACCTTC
TRBV4-3	few	TRBD1	16	TRBJ1-2	CASSQAAGTGEYGYTF	TGCGCCAGCAGCCAAGCTGCCGGGACAGGGGAGTATGGCTACACCTTC